The next 16 T cell receptor beta chains were all read from a single sample in a study of cytomegalovirus exposure and HLA in healthy donors. The PCR made use of 60 Vbeta and 13 Jbeta primers. Measured with immunoSEQ multiplex PCR; TCRdb has only the in-frame clones, and not every one. This table has around 100,000 clones, about 80% appearing once. The sequenced sample was PBMCs. The receptors derive from a woman between 35 and 50 years old in good health and CMV-seronegative.

V usage is TRBV5-5 and J usage is TRBJ2-5, with D tentatively TRBD2 (7 bases). Trimming removed 6 bases from V and 5 bases from J, with 14 bases in between. The CDR3 has 13 amino acids. CDR1 and CDR2 from the germline V gene are SGHKS and YYEKEE (reference sequence). The CDR3 protein is CASNLGGLETQYF. For the CDR3, the DNA is TGTGCCAGCAATCTGGGGGGGCTCGAGACCCAGTACTTC.

The chain is built from TRBV19 and TRBJ2-5, with 11 bases aligning to TRBD1. The CDR3 spans 16 residues. V was pared by 1 base and J by 7 bases, with 8 bases of the junction left unmatched. Germline values: CDR1 LNHDA, CDR2 SQIVND (reference sequence). The CDR3 loop reads CASSIAASGQGVTQYF. The CDR3 DNA follows: TGTGCCAGTAGTATAGCCGCCTCGGGACAGGGGGTGACCCAGTACTTC.

The chain employs TRBV6-5 and TRBJ2-3, with D unclear. Trimming took 2 bases from V and 0 from J, leaving 9 bases between them. CDR3 size: 15 residues. Per the germline V gene, CDR1 is MNHEY and CDR2 is SVGAGI. CDR3 sequence: CASSYDRVSTDTQYF. The CDR3 DNA follows: TGTGCCAGCAGTTACGATCGAGTAAGCACAGATACGCAGTATTTT.

This chain uses TRBV7-9 with TRBJ2-1; the match to TRBD1 covers 7 bases. CDR1 and CDR2 (germline): SEHNR, FQNEAQ (reference sequence). V dropped 5 bases and J dropped 2; count of bases not matched to a gene: 15. This CDR3 has 18 amino acids. CDR3 nucleotide sequence: TGTGCCAGCAGCAATTTCCATGAGTGGACAGGTACCTACAATGAGCAGTTCTTC. Translated, it gives CASSNFHEWTGTYNEQFF.

The chain couples TRBV15 to TRBJ2-2; D might be TRBD2 (5 bases). Per the germline V gene, CDR1 is LNHNV and CDR2 is YYDKDF (reference sequence). The CDR3 sequence is 17 residues long. V was clipped by 0 bases and J by 0 bases, with 11 bases between them. CDR3 in DNA: TGTGCCACCAGCAGAGACCGAGGGATCGCGAACACCGGGGAGCTGTTTTTT. As protein: CATSRDRGIANTGELFF.

This clone was detected once. The V and J genes are TRBV28 and TRBJ2-5, with 7 bases lining up with TRBD2. The length of the CDR3 is 15 residues. V trimming: 5 bases; J trimming: 5 bases; junction bases outside the gene matches: 11. CDR1 is MDHEN, CDR2 SYDVKM, per germline. In nucleotides, the CDR3 is TGTGCCAGCAGTCCCTTGGGAGCGGGGTACGAGACCCAGTACTTC. This gives the protein CASSPLGAGYETQYF.

The chain is built from TRBV19 and TRBJ2-7; TRBD1 aligns across 9 bases. Trimming took 6 bases from V and 3 from J; bases not matched to a gene: 9. This CDR3 has 15 amino acids. Germline CDR1 and CDR2: LNHDA and SQIVND (reference sequence). CDR3 sequence reads: CASSFFKGQGYEQYF. CDR3 coding DNA: TGTGCCAGTAGCTTCTTCAAGGGACAGGGCTACGAGCAGTACTTC.

The genes are TRBV25-1 and TRBJ2-1; TRBD2 might be the D (6 bases). The CDR3 spans 15 residues. The germline V and J ends were trimmed by 5 bases and 3 bases, with 14 bases remaining between them. Germline V gene sequence: CDR1 MGHDK, CDR2 SYGVNS. In DNA form, the CDR3 reads TGTGCCAGCAGTTTAAGGAGGGGAAGCTACAATGAGCAGTTCTTC. Its protein is CASSLRRGSYNEQFF. Full variable domain (outside the CDR3, taken from reference TRBV25-1 and TRBJ2-1): EADIYQTPRYLVIGTGKKITLECSQTMGHDKMYWYQQDPGMELHLIHYSYGVNSTEKGDLSSESTVSRIRTEHFPLTLESARPSHTSQYLCASSLRRGSYNEQFFGPGTRLTVL.

The chain recombines TRBV18 with TRBJ2-7; D is uncertain. Trimming removed 6 bases from V and 2 bases from J, with 17 bases in between. This CDR3 is built from 15 residues. The germline gives CDR1 KGHSH, CDR2 LQKENI. CDR3 nucleotides: TGTGCCAGCTCCCGTCAAAGCCGGTCCACCTACGAGCAGTACTTC. It is translated as CASSRQSRSTYEQYF.

The chain carries TRBV9 and TRBJ1-5; a weak D match, TRBD1 (6 bases). Germline lookup yields CDR1 SGDLS and CDR2 YYNGEE. The CDR3 length is 16 residues. The CDR3 spells CAVNSIGGDGNQPQHF. Written as DNA, the CDR3 is TGTGCAGTAAATTCGATAGGGGGTGATGGCAATCAGCCCCAGCATTTT. The full variable domain, with the rest looked up from reference TRBV9 and TRBJ1-5, is DSGVTQTPKHLITATGQRVTLRCSPRSGDLSVYWYQQSLDQGLQFLIQYYNGEERAKGNILERFSAQQFPDLHSELNLSSLELGDSALYFCAVNSIGGDGNQPQHFGDGTRLSIL.

V gene TRBV7-2 combines with J gene TRBJ1-5; 7 bases fit TRBD1. CDR1 and CDR2 from the germline V gene are SGHTA and FQGNSA. With V trimmed by 1 base and J by 5 bases, 5 bases remained unmatched. This CDR3 spans 15 amino acids. CDR3 nucleotides: TGTGCCAGCAGCTTAGACCGGGACAGACATCAGCCCCAGCATTTT. Translated: CASSLDRDRHQPQHF.

The gene calls are TRBV29-1 and TRBJ2-1; D is uncertain. Germline CDR1 SQVTM, CDR2 ANQGSEA. There are 14 residues in the CDR3. V lost 5 bases, J lost 6 bases, and 17 bases lay in between. CDR3 coding DNA: TGCAGCGTTTTTTGGCCCGCTTCGGGCAATGAGCAGTTCTTC. It specifies CSVFWPASGNEQFF.

The rearrangement joins TRBV27 to TRBJ2-7; 7 nucleotides match TRBD2. After removal of 2 bases from V and 4 bases from J, the junction contained 11 bases not matched to a gene. The CDR3 loop spans 16 amino acids. From germline, CDR1 is MNHEY and CDR2 SMNVEV (reference sequence). The CDR3 DNA reads TGTGCCAGCAGTTTAGTAGGGCCTAGCGGCAAATACGAGCAGTACTTC. Translation: CASSLVGPSGKYEQYF.

V and J are TRBV7-2 and TRBJ2-7; D not certain. The V end was cut by 4 bases, the J end by 2 bases, with 9 bases between. This CDR3 region has 13 residues. CDR1 is SGHTA and CDR2 is FQGNSA in the germline V gene. CDR3 protein: CASSSGPTYEQYF. In DNA, the CDR3 is TGTGCCAGCAGCTCCGGTCCAACCTACGAGCAGTACTTC. Full variable domain (remainder filled in from reference TRBV7-2 and TRBJ2-7): GAGVSQSPSNKVTEKGKDVELRCDPISGHTALYWYRQSLGQGLEFLIYFQGNSAPDKSGLPSDRFSAERTGGSVSTLTIQRTQQEDSAVYLCASSSGPTYEQYFGPGTRLTVT.

This clone was seen only once. J is TRBJ2-1 and V is TRBV5-6, with D possibly TRBD2 on 6 matching bases. With 3 bases removed from V and 1 base from J, the gap between germline ends came to 17 bases. Germline-derived CDR1 and CDR2 are SGHDT and YYEEEE. The CDR3 sequence is 17 residues long. The CDR3 sequence is CASSYPTSLRSYNEQFF. The CDR3 DNA is TGTGCCAGCAGCTACCCGACTAGTTTACGATCCTACAATGAGCAGTTCTTC.

The V call is TRBV9, the J call TRBJ1-1; unclear D gene. The CDR3 covers 14 residues. From germline, CDR1 is SGDLS and CDR2 YYNGEE. V lost 2 bases, J lost 1 base, and 9 bases lay in between. In DNA form, the CDR3 reads TGTGCCAGCAGCGTGAGTCCTAAGAACACTGAAGCTTTCTTT. It encodes CASSVSPKNTEAFF.